One and the same sample provided the 13 T cell receptor beta chains below, sequenced in a study of blood T cell repertoires in COVID-19 (dated by TCRdb to the early 2020s). The method behind the library was the immunoSEQ multiplex PCR assay. The table was pulled from immuneACCESS by TCRdb, which kept in-frame rearrangements only. Such tables lose some clones; where checked, under half of the loss comes from unresolved V genes, and the rest has no known cause. The sample table records about 110,000 clones; approximately 80% of these occur just once. Under 0.85% of the sample belongs to the ten largest clones. What was sequenced was peripheral blood. These receptors all stem from a woman in her 70s with acute or convalescent COVID-19.

This clone has only one observation. The chain couples TRBV3-1 (or the pseudogene TRBV3-2) to TRBJ2-3; a possible D gene is TRBD2 (6 bases). The length of the CDR3 is 14 residues. The V end was cut by 6 bases, the J end by 4 bases, with 14 bases between. Germline V gene sequence: CDR1 LGHDT, CDR2 YNNKEL (reference sequence). The DNA for the CDR3 is TGTGCCAGCAGTCAGGAGGGAACCGCAGATACGCAGTATTTT. This encodes CASSQEGTADTQYF.

The genes are TRBV7-3 and TRBJ1-1, with D possibly TRBD1 on 5 matching bases. The CDR3 has 15 residues. V lost 6 bases and J lost 3, with 17 bases in between. Germline assignment: CDR1 SGHTA and CDR2 FQGTGA. CDR3 DNA: TGTGCCAGCAGAAAGCAGACGGGGGTAGACACTGAAGCTTTCTTT. Protein product: CASRKQTGVDTEAFF. The complete variable domain, with remaining parts taken from reference TRBV7-3 and TRBJ1-1, reads GAGVSQTPSNKVTEKGKYVELRCDPISGHTALYWYRQSLGQGPEFLIYFQGTGAADDSGLPNDRFFAVRPEGSVSTLKIQRTERGDSAVYLCASRKQTGVDTEAFFGQGTRLTVV.

The chain joins TRBV9 to TRBJ1-2, with 8 bases aligning to TRBD1. V was clipped by 4 bases and J by 4 bases; unmatched bases: 3. This CDR3 has 13 residues. Germline V gives CDR1 SGDLS, CDR2 YYNGEE. The CDR3 loop reads CASSKQGGYGYTF. CDR3 DNA: TGTGCCAGCAGCAAACAGGGGGGCTATGGCTACACCTTC.

This clone was counted only a few times. CDR3 in amino acids: CASGGASGVGETQYF. CDR3 DNA: TGTGCCAGCGGGGGGGCTAGCGGGGTCGGAGAGACCCAGTACTTC. V is TRBV2 and J is TRBJ2-5; 9 bases align to TRBD2. CDR3 size: 15 residues. After removal of 8 bases from V and 4 bases from J, the junction contained 11 bases not matched to a gene. Looked up from germline, CDR1 is SNHLY and CDR2 is FYNNEI.

The chain is built from TRBV7-8 and TRBJ1-5; D perhaps matches TRBD1 (5 bases). V shed 5 bases and J shed 4 bases, with 18 bases lying between them. The CDR3 runs to 16 residues. CDR1 and CDR2 (germline): SGHVS, FQNEAQ. CDR3 in amino acids: CASSPEGWGLNQPQHF. Written as DNA, the CDR3 is TGTGCCAGCAGCCCCGAGGGGTGGGGACTAAATCAGCCCCAGCATTTT.

The chain is built from TRBV30 and TRBJ1-1; maybe TRBD1 (6 bases). Trimming cost V 1 base and J 3 bases, with 9 bases left between them. There are 13 residues in the CDR3. Per the germline V gene, CDR1 is GTSNPN and CDR2 is SVGIG (reference sequence). The CDR3, as DNA: TGTGCCTGGAGTGGACAGGTAGACACTGAAGCTTTCTTT. Translating gives CAWSGQVDTEAFF.

The chain has TRBV18 and TRBJ2-3; no reliable D call. CDR3 length equals 14 residues. V gave up 5 bases and J gave up 3 bases, with 12 bases separating them. CDR1 is KGHSH and CDR2 is LQKENI in the germline V gene. DNA for the CDR3: TGTGCCAGCTCATCCCTATCCGGGACAGATACGCAGTATTTT. It translates to CASSSLSGTDTQYF.

This sequence joins TRBV11-3 and TRBJ2-2; D unresolved. This CDR3 spans 14 amino acids. The V end lost 5 bases, the J end lost 5 bases, and 12 bases lay between the germline ends. Germline V CDR1 and CDR2: SGHNT, YENEEA. This chain's CDR3 is CASSPTSYTGELFF. The CDR3 region has the DNA TGTGCCAGCAGCCCGACATCTTATACCGGGGAGCTGTTTTTT.

The chain joins TRBV27 to TRBJ2-1; 14 nucleotides match TRBD2. The CDR3 length is 16 residues. Germline V gene sequence: CDR1 MNHEY, CDR2 SMNVEV (reference sequence). The ends lost 4 bases at V and 8 bases at J; junction bases unmatched: 7. The CDR3 DNA reads TGTGCCAGCAGTTCTAACCCGGGACTAGCGGGGGATGAGCAGTTCTTC. It is translated as CASSSNPGLAGDEQFF.

This rearrangement joins TRBV5-4 to TRBJ2-5, with TRBD2 identical over 10 bases. Germline V gene lookup returns CDR1 SGHNT and CDR2 YYREEE (reference sequence). V dropped 3 bases and J dropped 4; count of bases not matched to a gene: 12. CDR3 size: 17 residues. The CDR3 reads CASSSPSGGPGVETQYF. Written as DNA, the CDR3 is TGTGCCAGCAGCTCCCCTAGCGGGGGCCCAGGCGTAGAGACCCAGTACTTC.

CDR3 sequence reads: CASGDTFGMNYGYTF. CDR3 DNA sequence: TGTGCCAGCGGCGACACCTTCGGGATGAACTATGGCTACACCTTC. The chain joins TRBV2 to TRBJ1-2, with no clear D. V was shortened by 8 bases and J by 2 bases, with 18 bases between the two germline ends. Germline lookup yields CDR1 SNHLY and CDR2 FYNNEI. The CDR3 contains 15 residues.

The chain employs TRBV12-5 and TRBJ2-6; possibly TRBD1 for D (5 bases). Germline V gene sequence: CDR1 LGHNT, CDR2 FRNRAP. This CDR3 has 16 amino acids. The germline V and J ends were trimmed by 6 bases and 4 bases, with 16 bases remaining between them. This CDR3 is CASGSGQIPGANVLTF. The CDR3 DNA is TGTGCTAGTGGCTCCGGACAAATACCCGGGGCCAACGTCCTGACTTTC.

J is TRBJ1-3 and V is TRBV5-1, with D perhaps TRBD1 (5 bases). Germline CDR1 and CDR2: SGHRS and YFSETQ. Trimming removed 0 bases at V and 4 bases at J, with 14 bases between. The CDR3 runs to 16 residues. CDR3 nucleotide sequence: TGCGCCAGCAGCTTGGCAGGGCCTACCCTCGGAAACACCATATATTTT. Protein product: CASSLAGPTLGNTIYF. The whole variable domain, filled in from reference TRBV5-1 and TRBJ1-3, reads KAGVTQTPRYLIKTRGQQVTLSCSPISGHRSVSWYQQTPGQGLQFLFEYFSETQRNKGNFPGRFSGRQFSNSRSEMNVSTLELGDSALYLCASSLAGPTLGNTIYFGEGSWLTVV.